This T cell receptor (beta chain) was identified during a study of blood T cell repertoires in COVID-19. In the source study's methods: By means of reference gene primer amplification, nucleated cell counts were estimated. TCRdb's table, derived via immunoSEQ multiplex PCR, lists solely in-frame clones and lacks some. V and J calls and clone size come straight from that table; D and trimming were deduced from the DNA. Of 52,000 or so clones in the sample, about 87% were seen once. Seattle cases were enrolled at active infection and followed longitudinally. V lost 1 base, J lost 11 bases, and 21 bases lay in between. This CDR3 spans 16 amino acids. The germline gives CDR1 SGHTA, CDR2 FQGTGA.

The origin of this receptor is a man aged 35 to 55 with COVID-19, enrolled during active disease. This chain connects TRBV7-3 to TRBJ1-5, with D hard to call. Sequenced: peripheral blood. The CDR3 DNA reads TGTGCCAGCAGCTTAAGCGGGGTACGGCCTCGTAGGTCCCAGCATTTT. This codes for CASSLSGVRPRRSQHF.